Included here is one TCR beta chain sequence, with context. The antigen is unknown. The sample belongs to a study of shared clonotypes between healthy human individuals. Study-level background: Two women and a few men aged 18 to 49 made up the donors. The study used three CD4 naive, three CD4 memory, two CD8 naive and one CD8 memory plate per donor. Study-wide results and limits: In a few donors, around 5.5% of naive CD4 clonotypes appeared in common.

Germline loops: CDR1 LNHDA, CDR2 SQIVND (reference sequence). V was shortened by 4 bases and J by 0 bases, with 13 bases between the two germline ends. The CDR3 is made up of 16 amino acids. Investigators divided CD4+ cells into CD45RA+ naive and CD45RA-negative memory subsets. Clones were read by immunoSEQ multiplex PCR, and TCRdb kept only the in-frame ones, dropping some. This sample has around 180,000 clones, with 90% to 95% found just once. Sequencing was carried out using naive CD4+ T cells sorted from blood. Subset denoted: CD45RA+ positively selected. V is TRBV19 and J is TRBJ1-3; the D gene is possibly TRBD1 (5 bases). The receptor comes from a woman in her twenties or thirties in good health. The CDR3 DNA follows: TGTGCCAGTAGTACTCCGGGGACCAGCTCTGGAAACACCATATATTTT. Its translation: CASSTPGTSSGNTIYF.